One and the same sample provided the 25 T cell receptor beta chains below, sequenced in a study of blood T cell repertoires in COVID-19. The assay was immunoSEQ multiplex PCR, and TCRdb's table has in-frame clones only and misses some. The sample yields 150,000 to 200,000 clones, less than 90% seen once. The material sequenced was peripheral blood. The receptor set was obtained from a man aged 65-85 years with active or convalescent COVID-19.

V and J are TRBV5-4 and TRBJ1-1, with D unresolved. This CDR3 has 14 residues. Trimming took off 1 base at V and 1 base at J, with 8 bases between the two ends. Germline V gene sequence: CDR1 SGHNT, CDR2 YYREEE (reference sequence). The CDR3 DNA follows: TGTGCCAGCAGCTTGAAACAGCAGAACACTGAAGCTTTCTTT. Its protein is CASSLKQQNTEAFF.

The chain employs TRBV7-9 and TRBJ1-2; 10 bases are shared with TRBD1. Germline CDR1 and CDR2: SEHNR and FQNEAQ (reference sequence). The CDR3 covers 14 residues. Germline trimming cut 1 base from V and 10 bases from J; bases unmatched to any gene: 6. As DNA, the CDR3 is TGTGCCAGCAGCTTAGGTGGACAGGGGGAGCTCTACACCTTC. This encodes CASSLGGQGELYTF.

This clone was seen only a few times. The chain recombines TRBV5-1 with TRBJ2-5; weak D call: TRBD2 (5 bases). The V and J ends lost 0 bases and 4 bases respectively, with 7 bases between them. Looked up from germline, CDR1 is SGHRS and CDR2 is YFSETQ. This CDR3 contains 13 residues. In nucleotides, the CDR3 is TGCGCCAGCAGCTTGGCGGGGTTAGAGACCCAGTACTTC. It encodes CASSLAGLETQYF.

This clone is a singleton in its sample. The V gene is TRBV19, the J gene TRBJ2-1; TRBD1 matches at 7 bases. The length of the CDR3 is 17 residues. V gave up 4 bases and J gave up 2 bases; unmatched junction bases: 11. From germline, CDR1 is LNHDA and CDR2 SQIVND (reference sequence). CDR3 sequence (DNA): TGTGCCAGTAGTACTAATACCGGGACAGCCGCCTACAATGAGCAGTTCTTC. Translated, it gives CASSTNTGTAAYNEQFF.

The rearrangement uses TRBV2 and TRBJ2-1; 12 nucleotides align to TRBD2. The V gene end was trimmed by 5 bases and the J gene end by 9 bases; junction bases not matched to a gene: 8. CDR1 is SNHLY and CDR2 is FYNNEI in the germline V gene. The CDR3 runs 15 residues. CDR3 sequence (DNA): TGTGCCAGCAGTTTACTAGCGGGGGGCCCGCCTGAGCAGTTCTTC. As protein: CASSLLAGGPPEQFF.

The chain uses TRBV28 and TRBJ1-6, with 8 bases aligning to TRBD1. From germline, CDR1 is MDHEN and CDR2 SYDVKM. The CDR3 extends over 15 amino acids. With V trimmed by 5 bases and J by 7 bases, 7 bases remained unmatched. CDR3 coding DNA: TGTGCCAGCAGTGGCATTGGACAGGGAAATTCACCCCTCCACTTT. It is translated as CASSGIGQGNSPLHF.

This clone was seen just once. The gene calls are TRBV28 and TRBJ1-5, with D unresolved. CDR1 and CDR2 from the germline V gene are MDHEN and SYDVKM. The V and J ends lost 5 bases and 0 bases respectively, with 20 bases between them. The CDR3 loop spans 18 amino acids. As DNA, the CDR3 is TGTGCCAGCAGTCCATACCCCTTTGGCAGCGCTAGCAATCAGCCCCAGCATTTT. Encoded protein: CASSPYPFGSASNQPQHF.

CDR3 DNA sequence: TGTGCCAGTACCCGGGGGGGGGTCCGTCAGCCCCAGCATTTT. Its protein is CASTRGGVRQPQHF. J is TRBJ1-5 and V is TRBV19, with TRBD1 as a possible D gene (5 bases). The germline CDR1 and CDR2 sequences are LNHDA and SQIVND (reference sequence). This CDR3 contains 14 residues. V lost 7 bases to trimming and J lost 6 bases, with 16 bases between them.

On this clone: At one end the junction does not follow the germline gene, possibly because of a read error. This sequence joins TRBV7-9 and TRBJ2-5; possibly TRBD2 for D (6 bases). The CDR3 has 16 residues. Per germline, CDR1 SEHNR and CDR2 FQNEAQ (reference sequence). The DNA for the CDR3 is TGTGCCAGCAGCTTAGCCCGAGCGGGCCCCCAAGGGACCCAGTACTTC. Translating it yields CASSLARAGPQGTQYF. The complete variable domain, with remaining parts taken from reference TRBV7-9 and TRBJ2-5, reads DTGVSQNPRHKITKRGQNVTFRCDPISEHNRLYWYRQTLGQGPEFLTYFQNEAQLEKSRLLSDRFSAERPKGSFSTLEIQRTEQGDSAMYLCASSLARAGPQGTQYFGPGTRLLVL.

The chain combines TRBV11-2 with TRBJ2-1; 13 bases agree with TRBD2. This CDR3 is built from 15 residues. V gave up 2 bases and J gave up 9 bases; unmatched junction bases: 4. Germline CDR1 is SGHAT and CDR2 is FQNNGV. CDR3 loop: CASSLRLAGGGEQFF. The CDR3 coding sequence is TGTGCCAGCAGCTTAAGACTAGCGGGAGGAGGTGAGCAGTTCTTC.

This chain links TRBV6-2 or TRBV6-3 with TRBJ2-1; 9 nucleotides line up with TRBD2. The CDR3 totals 18 residues. Per germline, CDR1 MNHEY and CDR2 SVGEGT. The V and J ends lost 6 bases and 3 bases, in that order; junction bases with no gene match: 15. CDR3 bases: TGTGCCAGCAGCCCCACTGGGCTAGCGGGACTCCTCTACAATGAGCAGTTCTTC. Translating gives CASSPTGLAGLLYNEQFF.

This clone was detected only once. The V call is TRBV28, the J call TRBJ1-6; TRBD1 matches at 9 bases. The CDR3 length is 14 residues. After removal of 7 bases from V and 10 bases from J, the junction contained 8 bases not matched to a gene. Germline CDR1 and CDR2: MDHEN and SYDVKM. CDR3 region: CASTPGTGKSPLHF. CDR3 DNA sequence: TGTGCCAGCACTCCCGGGACAGGGAAGTCACCCCTCCACTTT.

This chain links TRBV29-1 with TRBJ1-1, with TRBD1 as a possible D gene (5 bases). Trimming pared 3 bases from V and 4 bases from J, leaving 12 bases between. In germline, CDR1 is SQVTM, CDR2 ANQGSEA. The CDR3 length is 13 residues. For the CDR3, the DNA is TGCAGCGTTGATTTCAGGGCGACCACTGAAGCTTTCTTT. Translation: CSVDFRATTEAFF.

This chain links TRBV29-1 with TRBJ1-2, with a tentative D call TRBD1 (5 bases). Trimming pared 5 bases from V and 3 bases from J, leaving 13 bases between. CDR1 is SQVTM, CDR2 ANQGSEA, per germline. CDR3 size: 13 residues. The CDR3 DNA sequence: TGCAGCGTTCCGAGACAGATTGACTATGGCTACACCTTC. It is translated as CSVPRQIDYGYTF.

This chain links TRBV3-1 (or the pseudogene TRBV3-2) with TRBJ2-7, with 8 bases that match TRBD1. Germline CDR1 is LGHDT and CDR2 is YNNKEL (reference sequence). The V segment lost 7 bases and the J segment 0 bases; nucleotides outside the gene matches: 8. This CDR3 region has 15 residues. CDR3 region: CASKLGQDSSYEQYF. DNA of the CDR3: TGTGCCAGCAAATTGGGACAGGATAGCTCCTACGAGCAGTACTTC.

This chain connects TRBV4-3 to TRBJ1-3; D not resolved. The CDR3 spans 17 residues. Trimming took 6 bases from V and 0 from J, leaving 18 bases between them. Germline CDR1 is LGHNA and CDR2 is YSLEER. CDR3 loop: CASSPSGGPGSGNTIYF. The CDR3 coding sequence is TGCGCCAGCAGTCCAAGCGGCGGCCCTGGCTCTGGAAACACCATATATTTT.

J is TRBJ2-7 and V is TRBV7-2, with 10 bases lining up with TRBD2. Germline assignment: CDR1 SGHTA and CDR2 FQGNSA. This CDR3 contains 16 residues. After removal of 2 bases from V and 2 bases from J, the junction contained 6 bases not matched to a gene. Here the CDR3 DNA reads TGTGCCAGCAGCTTACGGGGACTAGCGCCCACCTACGAGCAGTACTTC. This sequence encodes CASSLRGLAPTYEQYF.

Turning to this clone: The sample holds other DNA sequences that translate to the same CDR3. This chain uses TRBV11-3 with TRBJ2-7, with 7 bases that match TRBD1. Losses at the gene ends were 1 base for V and 6 bases for J; bases not matched to a gene: 3. There are 13 residues in the CDR3. The V gene's germline CDR1 is SGHNT and CDR2 YENEEA. The CDR3 loop reads CASSLGAGGEQYF. The CDR3 nucleotides are TGTGCCAGCAGCTTAGGCGCAGGGGGCGAGCAGTACTTC.

V gene TRBV7-2 combines with J gene TRBJ2-3; 10 nucleotides agree with TRBD2. Per germline, CDR1 SGHTA and CDR2 FQGNSA. J gave up 10 bases and V 3 bases, and 7 bases lay outside the gene matches. The CDR3 spans 14 residues. This chain's CDR3 is CASSFTSGTRAQYF. The CDR3 DNA is TGTGCCAGCAGCTTCACTAGCGGGACCAGGGCGCAGTATTTT.

This chain connects TRBV7-2 to TRBJ1-5, with a weak D call TRBD1 (5 bases). CDR1 and CDR2 from the germline V gene are SGHTA and FQGNSA. The CDR3 length is 15 residues. V was clipped by 4 bases and J by 6 bases, with 16 bases between them. CDR3 bases: TGTGCCAGCAGCTCCGAGGCGGGGCGGAGTCAGCCCCAGCATTTT. This codes for CASSSEAGRSQPQHF.

The J gene is TRBJ2-7, the V gene TRBV4-1; D remains unclear. This CDR3 has 12 residues. The V gene's germline CDR1 is MGHRA and CDR2 YSYEKL. V was pared by 0 bases and J by 4 bases, with 4 bases between. The CDR3 protein is CASSQDGYEQYF. The CDR3 region has the DNA TGCGCCAGCAGCCAAGACGGTTACGAGCAGTACTTC.

The V and J genes are TRBV6-2 or TRBV6-3 and TRBJ2-3; 8 bases are shared with TRBD2. CDR1 MNHEY and CDR2 SVGEGT come from the germline V gene. The CDR3 consists of 15 residues. With 5 bases clipped from V and 9 bases from J, the junction kept 13 bases outside the gene matches. CDR3 region: CASSRGLAGIDTQYF. CDR3 in DNA: TGTGCCAGCAGTCGCGGCCTAGCGGGTATAGACACGCAGTATTTT.

The CDR3 nucleotides read TGTGCCAGCAGCGGCTCCGGCGGGACCCACAATGAGCAGTTCTTC. Protein product: CASSGSGGTHNEQFF. V is TRBV7-9 and J is TRBJ2-1, with D possibly TRBD2 on 6 matching bases. Deletions cut 5 bases from V and 5 bases from J, with 16 bases between. The CDR3 consists of 15 residues. The germline CDR1 and CDR2 sequences are SEHNR and FQNEAQ (reference sequence).

The chain joins TRBV19 to TRBJ1-3, with 9 nucleotides matching TRBD1. This CDR3 spans 17 amino acids. The germline V gene has CDR1 LNHDA and CDR2 SQIVND (reference sequence). With V trimmed by 7 bases and J by 0 bases, 10 bases remained unmatched. CDR3 DNA: TGTGCCAGTATCGAGGACAGGGGCCGGAGCTCTGGAAACACCATATATTTT. This codes for CASIEDRGRSSGNTIYF.

The chain couples TRBV5-4 to TRBJ2-3, with 13 nucleotides matching TRBD2. The CDR3 runs to 16 residues. CDR1 SGHNT and CDR2 YYREEE come from the germline V gene (reference sequence). Trimming at V came to 6 bases and at J to 6 bases, leaving 10 bases not matched to a gene. The CDR3 protein is CASTATSGGSYDTQYF. The CDR3 DNA is TGTGCCAGCACCGCGACTAGCGGGGGGTCTTATGATACGCAGTATTTT.